One sample yielded the 18 T cell receptor beta chains listed below, sequenced in a study of long-term antiretroviral therapy in people with HIV. The assay, immunoSEQ v3.0, was run at survey level. Method: immunoSEQ multiplex PCR; TCRdb's copy keeps in-frame clones and lacks some. The sample lists 20,000 to 25,000 clones; around four fifths were seen once. Source: unsorted PBMCs, taken 4 years after starting antiretroviral therapy. All receptors derive from a man aged 18 to 30 with HIV.

This rearrangement joins TRBV4-1 to TRBJ1-2; unclear D gene. The CDR3 has 15 amino acids. V lost 1 base to trimming and J lost 2 bases, with 11 bases between them. CDR1 and CDR2 from the germline V gene are MGHRA and YSYEKL. The chain's CDR3 is CASSQAGGLNYGYTF. Written as DNA, the CDR3 is TGCGCCAGCAGCCAAGCCGGAGGACTCAACTATGGCTACACCTTC.

This rearrangement joins TRBV4-1 to TRBJ2-2; maybe TRBD2 (6 bases). Trimming pared 1 base from V and 5 bases from J, leaving 17 bases between. There are 17 residues in the CDR3. Germline assignment: CDR1 MGHRA and CDR2 YSYEKL. CDR3 coding DNA: TGCGCCAGCAGCCAAGGAGAGGGGCAGGGAGGAACCGGGGAGCTGTTTTTT. Translating it yields CASSQGEGQGGTGELFF.

V gene TRBV19 combines with J gene TRBJ2-2, with TRBD2 matching over 7 bases. Unmatched junction bases numbered 11, after V lost 7 bases and J lost 6 bases. Germline CDR1 is LNHDA and CDR2 is SQIVND (reference sequence). The CDR3 runs to 15 residues. CDR3 in amino acids: CASTVTGGKAGELFF. The CDR3 DNA sequence: TGTGCCAGTACAGTGACCGGGGGGAAGGCCGGGGAGCTGTTTTTT.

DNA of the CDR3: TGTGCCAGCAGCTTGGGGGTCTCTGGGGCCAACGTCCTGACTTTC. Amino acid sequence: CASSLGVSGANVLTF. The rearrangement joins TRBV5-6 to TRBJ2-6; D ambiguous. CDR3 length equals 15 residues. Germline CDR1 is SGHDT and CDR2 is YYEEEE. The germline V and J ends were trimmed by 0 bases and 0 bases, with 4 bases remaining between them.

V gene TRBV6-6 combines with J gene TRBJ2-1; 11 nucleotides agree with TRBD2. Germline values: CDR1 MNHNY, CDR2 SVGAGI (reference sequence). The CDR3 length is 15 residues. V shed 5 bases and J 4 bases; nucleotides not matched to a gene: 4. CDR3: CASSHIAGGYNEQFF. In nucleotides, the CDR3 is TGTGCCAGCAGTCATATAGCGGGGGGGTACAATGAGCAGTTCTTC.

The chain carries TRBV5-1 and TRBJ1-2; a possible D gene is TRBD1 (5 bases). From germline, CDR1 is SGHRS and CDR2 YFSETQ. V dropped 7 bases and J dropped 14 bases, with 12 bases sitting between them. This CDR3 contains 9 residues. The chain's CDR3 is CASGDPRTF. In DNA, the CDR3 is TGCGCCAGCGGGGACCCGAGGACCTTC. The full variable domain, its missing parts supplied by reference TRBV5-1 and TRBJ1-2, is KAGVTQTPRYLIKTRGQQVTLSCSPISGHRSVSWYQQTPGQGLQFLFEYFSETQRNKGNFPGRFSGRQFSNSRSEMNVSTLELGDSALYLCASGDPRTFGSGTRLTVV.

This clone was counted only a few times. The chain links TRBV28 to TRBJ1-3; 8 nucleotides line up with TRBD1. Trimming took 5 bases from V and 4 from J; bases not matched to a gene: 7. The CDR3 length is 15 residues. The germline V gene has CDR1 MDHEN and CDR2 SYDVKM. CDR3 in amino acids: CASSPSDRAGNTIYF. In nucleotides, the CDR3 is TGTGCCAGCAGTCCCTCGGACAGGGCCGGAAACACCATATATTTT.

CDR3: CASLAANTEAFF. The CDR3 nucleotides read TGTGCCAGTCTGGCAGCCAACACTGAAGCTTTCTTT. J is TRBJ1-1 and V is TRBV19; D not resolved. Trimming pared 8 bases from V and 2 bases from J, leaving 9 bases between. CDR3 size: 12 residues. CDR1 LNHDA and CDR2 SQIVND come from the germline V gene (reference sequence). Full variable domain (outside the CDR3, taken from reference TRBV19 and TRBJ1-1): DGGITQSPKYLFRKEGQNVTLSCEQNLNHDAMYWYRQDPGQGLRLIYYSQIVNDFQKGDIAEGYSVSREKKESFPLTVTSAQKNPTAFYLCASLAANTEAFFGQGTRLTVV.

This chain uses TRBV29-1 with TRBJ1-1; 8 bases fit TRBD1. CDR1 and CDR2 from the germline V gene are SQVTM and ANQGSEA. The CDR3 spans 15 residues. CDR3 protein: CAGGAGWAMNTEAFF. The DNA for the CDR3 is TGCGCAGGGGGCGCGGGGTGGGCCATGAACACTGAAGCTTTCTTT. Drawing the rest from reference TRBV29-1 and TRBJ1-1, the complete variable domain is SAVISQKPSRDICQRGTSLTIQCQVDSQVTMMFWYRQQPGQSLTLIATANQGSEATYESGFVIDKFPISRPNLTFSTLTVSNMSPEDSSIYLCAGGAGWAMNTEAFFGQGTRLTVV.

The J gene is TRBJ1-3, the V gene TRBV11-2; 7 nucleotides align to TRBD1. V gave up 5 bases and J gave up 0 bases; unmatched junction bases: 10. Germline CDR1 is SGHAT and CDR2 is FQNNGV. This CDR3 region has 17 residues. In DNA form, the CDR3 reads TGTGCCAGCAGCACCCTCAGGGGGATGAGCTCTGGAAACACCATATATTTT. Translating gives CASSTLRGMSSGNTIYF. Full variable domain (rest looked up from reference TRBV11-2 and TRBJ1-3): EAGVAQSPRYKIIEKRQSVAFWCNPISGHATLYWYQQILGQGPKLLIQFQNNGVVDDSQLPKDRFSAERLKGVDSTLKIQPAKLEDSAVYLCASSTLRGMSSGNTIYFGEGSWLTVV.

The rearrangement links TRBV19 to TRBJ1-5; possibly TRBD1 for D (6 bases). This CDR3 has 13 amino acids. Germline loops: CDR1 LNHDA, CDR2 SQIVND (reference sequence). The germline V and J ends were trimmed by 6 bases and 6 bases, with 12 bases remaining between them. This chain's CDR3 is CASRQGLVQPQHF. Written as DNA, the CDR3 is TGTGCCAGTAGGCAGGGGCTAGTTCAGCCCCAGCATTTT.

This chain uses TRBV5-6 with TRBJ1-4; TRBD1 aligns across 7 bases. The junction had 13 bases not matched to a gene; V was cut back by 3 bases and J by 8 bases. Germline V lookup: CDR1 SGHDT, CDR2 YYEEEE. The CDR3 sequence is 16 residues long. The DNA for the CDR3 is TGTGCCAGCAGCTCTTTGTATAGGGGGCGAAGGGAAAAACTGTTTTTT. Translation: CASSSLYRGRREKLFF. Using reference TRBV5-6 and TRBJ1-4 for the parts outside the CDR3, the full variable domain is DAGVTQSPTHLIKTRGQQVTLRCSPKSGHDTVSWYQQALGQGPQFIFQYYEEEERQRGNFPDRFSGHQFPNYSSELNVNALLLGDSALYLCASSSLYRGRREKLFFGSGTQLSVL.

This clone was seen just once. The chain is built from TRBV7-8 and TRBJ2-7; D not certain. V shed 1 base and J shed 1 base, with 11 bases lying between them. Germline V CDR1 and CDR2: SGHVS, FQNEAQ. CDR3 length: 15 residues. DNA of the CDR3: TGTGCCAGCAGCTTAGGGGCAGTGGGTTCCTACGAGCAGTACGTC. Amino acids: CASSLGAVGSYEQYV.

The chain combines TRBV7-9 with TRBJ2-3; 9 bases are shared with TRBD2. CDR3 length equals 18 residues. J lost 10 bases, V lost 0 bases, and 17 bases had no gene match. Germline-derived CDR1 and CDR2 are SEHNR and FQNEAQ (reference sequence). This CDR3 reads CASSLASGGQPNPWAQYF. CDR3 in DNA: TGTGCCAGCAGCTTAGCTAGCGGGGGCCAGCCGAACCCGTGGGCGCAGTATTTT.

The J gene is TRBJ1-6, the V gene TRBV2; 7 bases fit TRBD1. The germline CDR1 and CDR2 sequences are SNHLY and FYNNEI. The CDR3 sequence is 12 residues long. V shed 4 bases, J shed 9 bases, and the junction held 0 bases outside the gene matches. Here the CDR3 DNA reads TGTGCCAGCAGTGGACAGGGTTCACCCCTCCACTTT. Amino acid sequence: CASSGQGSPLHF.

This clone was detected only a few times. The gene calls are TRBV15 and TRBJ1-4; 9 nucleotides match TRBD1. The CDR3 is 20 residues long. V gave up 0 bases and J gave up 1 base; unmatched junction bases: 12. CDR1 LNHNV and CDR2 YYDKDF come from the germline V gene (reference sequence). The CDR3: CATSRDYGQGQGRTNEKLFF. CDR3 bases: TGTGCCACCAGCAGAGATTATGGCCAGGGACAGGGAAGAACTAATGAAAAACTGTTTTTT.

The CDR3 DNA reads as TGTGCCAGCAGCTTCACGGGTGGGGAGCAGTACTTC. The encoded protein is CASSFTGGEQYF. The chain recombines TRBV7-9 with TRBJ2-7; no definite D call. The CDR3 is 12 residues long. Trimming pared 3 bases from V and 7 bases from J, leaving 10 bases between. CDR1 and CDR2 from the germline V gene are SEHNR and FQNEAQ (reference sequence).

With regard to this clone: The junction shows a germline mismatch at one end, possibly a read error. V usage is TRBV28 and J usage is TRBJ1-2, with TRBD1 as a possible D gene (6 bases). CDR1 is MDHEN, CDR2 SYDVKM, per germline. CDR3 size: 13 residues. The CDR3 nucleotides read TGTGCCAGCAGACCCGGACAGTTCTATGGCTGCACCTTC. Protein: CASRPGQFYGCTF.